These 20 T cell receptor beta chains were sequenced from one sample in a study of T cell repertoires in cytomegalovirus infection. In TCRdb, the reads were re-called with MiXCR into one record per CDR3 protein. The data hold a few hundred thousand distinct CDR3 sequences, with approximately 40% observed a single time. Antigens of these TCRs are unknown. The sequencing here drew on cultured PBMCs, taken from culture after CMV antigen stimulation. The source is a human donor in good health (CMV status not recorded). Some clones in this sample may be carry-over from other donors' samples.

The CDR3 loop reads CASSPGGEAFF. As DNA, the CDR3 is TGTGCCAGCAGCCCAGGGGGTGAAGCTTTCTTT. V gene TRBV7-9 combines with J gene TRBJ1-1; 7 nucleotides line up with TRBD1. CDR1 and CDR2 (germline): SEHNR, FQNEAQ (reference sequence). V shed 5 bases and J 7 bases; nucleotides not matched to a gene: 1. The CDR3 consists of 11 residues.

The V call is TRBV7-2, the J call TRBJ1-4; D might be TRBD1 (5 bases). From germline, CDR1 is SGHTA and CDR2 FQGNSA. With 5 bases removed from V and 0 bases from J, the gap between germline ends came to 19 bases. The length of the CDR3 is 18 residues. DNA of the CDR3: TGTGCCAGCAGCCTCACCTTTGTCGAGGGGTCAACTAATGAAAAACTGTTTTTT. Amino acid sequence: CASSLTFVEGSTNEKLFF.

This chain connects TRBV7-8 to TRBJ2-1, with 9 bases identical to TRBD1. This CDR3 comprises 15 residues. CDR1 and CDR2 (germline): SGHVS, FQNEAQ. V shed 3 bases and J 8 bases; nucleotides not matched to a gene: 8. The CDR3 region is CASSFPGTGSYEQFF. The DNA for the CDR3 is TGTGCCAGCAGCTTCCCCGGGACAGGGTCATATGAGCAGTTCTTC.

This clonotype was counted a few times. The genes are TRBV30 and TRBJ1-5; 7 positions agree with TRBD1. The CDR3 is made up of 14 amino acids. V was clipped by 2 bases and J by 5 bases; unmatched bases: 6. The germline V gene encodes CDR1 GTSNPN and CDR2 SVGIG (reference sequence). CDR3 sequence: CAWSLGTAHQPQHF. DNA of the CDR3: TGTGCCTGGAGTCTCGGGACAGCTCATCAGCCCCAGCATTTT.

This clonotype appeared many times. The chain combines TRBV7-6 with TRBJ2-1; TRBD2 matches 8 bases. This CDR3 is built from 14 residues. From germline, CDR1 is SGHVS and CDR2 FNYEAQ. The J segment lost 7 bases and the V segment lost 2 bases, leaving 4 bases of the junction unmatched. The CDR3 DNA follows: TGTGCCAGCAGCTTACGGGCGGGGGGAAATGAGCAGTTCTTC. Translation gives CASSLRAGGNEQFF.

This clonotype was seen only once. This chain links TRBV12-3 or TRBV12-4 with TRBJ2-5; maybe TRBD1 (5 bases). This CDR3 has 12 residues. V lost 7 bases and J 4 bases, leaving 10 bases between the germline ends. The CDR3 sequence: CASTQGSETQYF. DNA for the CDR3: TGTGCCAGCACCCAGGGATCAGAGACCCAGTACTTC.

The J gene is TRBJ2-1, the V gene TRBV7-6, with 7 nucleotides matching TRBD2. V shed 4 bases and J 9 bases; nucleotides not matched to a gene: 6. Per the germline V gene, CDR1 is SGHVS and CDR2 is FNYEAQ. This CDR3 is built from 13 residues. CDR3 protein: CASSYRGETEQFF. As DNA, the CDR3 is TGTGCCAGCAGCTACCGGGGGGAGACTGAGCAGTTCTTC.

The CDR3 DNA reads as TGTGCCAGCAGCGTAGAGGGGCAAGGAGGCTACACCTTC. This translates into CASSVEGQGGYTF. The rearrangement joins TRBV9 to TRBJ1-2; D is possibly TRBD1 (5 bases). CDR1 and CDR2 (germline): SGDLS, YYNGEE. Trimming removed 0 bases from V and 8 bases from J, with 11 bases in between. This CDR3 spans 13 amino acids.

This clonotype was recorded a few times. This rearrangement joins TRBV28 to TRBJ1-4, with TRBD1 identical over 7 bases. CDR3 length: 15 amino acids. CDR1 and CDR2 (germline): MDHEN, SYDVKM. V trimming: 6 bases; J trimming: 3 bases; junction bases outside the gene matches: 7. CDR3 loop: CASSFSGTANEKLFF. Written as DNA, the CDR3 is TGTGCCAGCAGCTTTTCCGGGACAGCTAATGAAAAACTGTTTTTT.

The chain is built from TRBV12-3 or TRBV12-4 and TRBJ2-1; D is undetermined. The CDR3 has 13 amino acids. Trimming shortened V by 6 bases and J by 6 bases, and 12 bases separated the two germline ends. CDR3 loop: CASRPESGNEQFF. CDR3 nucleotide sequence: TGTGCCAGCAGGCCAGAATCGGGCAATGAGCAGTTCTTC.

The chain couples TRBV5-1 to TRBJ2-7; 7 bases agree with TRBD1. Germline CDR1 reads SGHRS; CDR2 reads YFSETQ. The CDR3 covers 14 residues. V dropped 4 bases and J dropped 2; count of bases not matched to a gene: 6. CDR3 amino acids: CASSTLTGTYEQYF. CDR3 nucleotides: TGCGCCAGCAGCACCCTGACAGGGACCTACGAGCAGTACTTC.

This clonotype came up many times. The chain combines TRBV2 with TRBJ1-1; 7 bases line up with TRBD1. The CDR3 totals 15 residues. V was clipped by 7 bases and J by 0 bases; unmatched bases: 8. Germline CDR1 reads SNHLY; CDR2 reads FYNNEI. Here the CDR3 DNA reads TGTGCCAGCATCTGGAGAACAGGGGTGAACACTGAAGCTTTCTTT. Encoded protein: CASIWRTGVNTEAFF.

A few counts support this clonotype. J is TRBJ2-7 and V is TRBV11-2; D gene ambiguous. The germline V and J ends were trimmed by 1 base and 4 bases, with 5 bases remaining between them. The CDR3 runs 12 residues. Per germline, CDR1 SGHAT and CDR2 FQNNGV. In DNA, the CDR3 is TGTGCCAGCAGCTTAGCAGCTTACGAGCAGTACGTC. This translates into CASSLAAYEQYV.

In its sample, this clonotype was seen a few times. The chain carries TRBV19 and TRBJ1-5; 7 nucleotides agree with TRBD1. The CDR3 runs to 15 residues. The trim removed 5 bases at V and 1 base at J, leaving 5 bases unmatched. Germline-derived CDR1 and CDR2 are LNHDA and SQIVND (reference sequence). The DNA of the CDR3 is TGTGCCAGTAGTCGACAGGGTTTCAGCAATCAGCCCCAGCATTTT. Translation gives CASSRQGFSNQPQHF.

The genes are TRBV24-1 and TRBJ2-3; 11 bases map to TRBD2. V was pared by 4 bases and J by 2 bases, with 4 bases of the junction left unmatched. From germline, CDR1 is KGHDR and CDR2 SFDVKD. CDR3 length: 16 amino acids. Here the CDR3 DNA reads TGTGCCACCAGTGACAGACTAGCGGGGACCACAGATACGCAGTATTTT. It yields the protein CATSDRLAGTTDTQYF.

V and J are TRBV15 and TRBJ1-5; tentatively, D is TRBD1 (5 bases). The CDR3 totals 14 residues. Germline V gives CDR1 LNHNV, CDR2 YYDKDF (reference sequence). The germline V and J ends were trimmed by 3 bases and 6 bases, with 12 bases remaining between them. In nucleotides, the CDR3 is TGTGCCACCAGCAGTCTGGGACGCAGTCAGCCCCAGCATTTT. Amino acid sequence: CATSSLGRSQPQHF.

CDR3 loop: CASSSPGLAVYEQYF. As DNA, the CDR3 is TGTGCCAGCAGCTCCCCGGGACTAGCGGTCTACGAGCAGTACTTC. The gene calls are TRBV12-3 or TRBV12-4 and TRBJ2-7, with 11 bases fitting TRBD2. This CDR3 is 15 amino acids long. Trimming removed 6 bases from V and 3 bases from J; junction bases left unmatched: 7.

This clonotype was recorded a few times. The chain carries TRBV7-2 and TRBJ1-2; weak D call: TRBD1 (6 bases). The CDR3 runs to 14 residues. Germline V gene lookup returns CDR1 SGHTA and CDR2 FQGNSA. The V gene lost 5 bases and the J gene lost 4 bases, with 14 bases spanning the gap. CDR3 sequence: CASSHGGRGYGYTF. CDR3 nucleotide sequence: TGTGCCAGCAGCCATGGCGGCAGGGGCTATGGCTACACCTTC.

The chain couples TRBV29-1 to TRBJ1-5, with 9 bases identical to TRBD1. Unmatched junction bases numbered 0, after V lost 4 bases and J lost 5 bases. The CDR3 is 12 amino acids. Germline CDR1 is SQVTM and CDR2 is ANQGSEA. The chain's CDR3 is CSVGDRDQPQHF. CDR3 coding DNA: TGCAGCGTTGGGGACAGGGATCAGCCCCAGCATTTT.

The sample holds many counts of this clonotype. The rearrangement uses TRBV7-6 and TRBJ1-3, with D unresolved. The CDR3 sequence is 16 residues long. V dropped 5 bases and J dropped 2 bases, with 16 bases sitting between them. Germline V gene lookup returns CDR1 SGHVS and CDR2 FNYEAQ. This CDR3 reads CASSPLKAQTGNTIYF. The CDR3, as DNA: TGTGCCAGCAGCCCCCTGAAGGCCCAAACTGGAAACACCATATATTTT.